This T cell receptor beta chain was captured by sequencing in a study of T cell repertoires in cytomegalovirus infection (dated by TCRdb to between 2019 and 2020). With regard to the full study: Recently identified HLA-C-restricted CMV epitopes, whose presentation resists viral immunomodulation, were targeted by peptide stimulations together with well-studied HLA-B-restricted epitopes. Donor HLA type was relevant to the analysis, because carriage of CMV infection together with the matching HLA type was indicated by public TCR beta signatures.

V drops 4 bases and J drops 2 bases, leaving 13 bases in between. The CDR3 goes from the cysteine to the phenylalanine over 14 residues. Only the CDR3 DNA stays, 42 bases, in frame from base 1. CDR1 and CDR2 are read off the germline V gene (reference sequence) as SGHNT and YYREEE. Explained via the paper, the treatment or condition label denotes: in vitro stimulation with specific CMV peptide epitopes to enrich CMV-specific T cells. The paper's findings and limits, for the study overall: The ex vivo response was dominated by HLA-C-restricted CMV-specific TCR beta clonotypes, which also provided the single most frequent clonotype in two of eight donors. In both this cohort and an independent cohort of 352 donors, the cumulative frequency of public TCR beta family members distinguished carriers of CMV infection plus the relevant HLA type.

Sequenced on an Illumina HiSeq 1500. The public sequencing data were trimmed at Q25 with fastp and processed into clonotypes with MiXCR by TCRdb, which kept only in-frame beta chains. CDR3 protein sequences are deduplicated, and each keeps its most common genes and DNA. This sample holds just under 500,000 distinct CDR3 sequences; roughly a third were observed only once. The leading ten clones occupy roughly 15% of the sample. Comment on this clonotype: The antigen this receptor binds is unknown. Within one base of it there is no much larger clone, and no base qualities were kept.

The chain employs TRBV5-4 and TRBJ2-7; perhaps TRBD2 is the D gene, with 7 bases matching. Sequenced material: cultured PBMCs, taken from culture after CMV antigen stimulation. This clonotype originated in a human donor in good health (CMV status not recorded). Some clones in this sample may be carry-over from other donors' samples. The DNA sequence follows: TGTGCCAGCAGCGGAGGGGGGGGTACCTACGAGCAGTACTTC. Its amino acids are CASSGGGGTYEQYF.